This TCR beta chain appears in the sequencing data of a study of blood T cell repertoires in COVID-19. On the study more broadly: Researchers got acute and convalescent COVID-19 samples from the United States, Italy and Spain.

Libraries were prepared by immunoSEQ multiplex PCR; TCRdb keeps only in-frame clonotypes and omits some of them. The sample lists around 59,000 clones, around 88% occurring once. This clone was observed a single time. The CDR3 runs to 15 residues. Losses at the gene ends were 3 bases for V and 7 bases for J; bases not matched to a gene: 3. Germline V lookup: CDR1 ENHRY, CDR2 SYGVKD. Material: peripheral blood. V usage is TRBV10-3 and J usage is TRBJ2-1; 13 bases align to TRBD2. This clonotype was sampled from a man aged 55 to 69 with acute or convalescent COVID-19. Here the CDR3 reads CAISDRTSGSNEQFF. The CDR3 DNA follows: TGTGCCATCAGTGATCGGACTAGCGGGAGTAATGAGCAGTTCTTC.